Sequencing of this T cell receptor (beta chain) was carried out in a study of T cells in localized non-small cell lung cancer. Regarding the study as a whole: Sequencing was limited to one tumor region, leaving the possibility of heterogeneity open. A raised T cell density in blood coincided with lengthier overall survival. Within adjacent lung there appeared a median 57 of the top 100 tumor clones. Uninvolved adjacent lung showed the highest T cell clonality, exceeding tumor.

With 5 bases clipped from V and 6 bases from J, the junction kept 7 bases outside the gene matches. Germline CDR1 and CDR2: MRHNA and SNTAGT. The CDR3 consists of 15 residues. About this clone itself: Antigen unknown.

Only in-frame clones appear in the TCRdb table, and some are missing; sequencing was by immunoSEQ multiplex PCR. This table has about 33,000 clones, about 90% appearing once. The chain uses TRBV6-4 and TRBJ1-6; TRBD1 agrees at 7 bases. Sample: peripheral blood, taken before any cancer treatment. This TCR was sampled from a man aged 35 to 70 with stage I lung adenocarcinoma. The CDR3 here is CASSPQGGTNSPLHF. Written as DNA, the CDR3 is TGTGCCAGCAGTCCCCAGGGGGGAACTAATTCACCCCTCCACTTT.